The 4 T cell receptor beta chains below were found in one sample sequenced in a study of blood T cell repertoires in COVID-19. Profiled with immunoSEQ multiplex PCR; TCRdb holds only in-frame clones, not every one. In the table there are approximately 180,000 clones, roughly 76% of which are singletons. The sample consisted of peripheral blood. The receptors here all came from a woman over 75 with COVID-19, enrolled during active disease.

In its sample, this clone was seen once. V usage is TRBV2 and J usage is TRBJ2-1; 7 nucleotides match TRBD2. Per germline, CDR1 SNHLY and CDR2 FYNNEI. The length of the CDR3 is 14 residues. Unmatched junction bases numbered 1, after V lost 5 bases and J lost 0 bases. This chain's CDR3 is CASSWTSSYNEQFF. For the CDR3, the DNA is TGTGCCAGCAGTTGGACTAGCTCCTACAATGAGCAGTTCTTC.

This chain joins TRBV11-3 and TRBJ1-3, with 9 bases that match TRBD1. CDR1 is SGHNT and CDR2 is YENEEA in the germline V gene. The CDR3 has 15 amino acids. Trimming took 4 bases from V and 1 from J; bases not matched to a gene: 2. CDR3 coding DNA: TGTGCCAGCAGCTCGGGACAGGGTTCTGGAAACACCATATATTTT. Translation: CASSSGQGSGNTIYF.

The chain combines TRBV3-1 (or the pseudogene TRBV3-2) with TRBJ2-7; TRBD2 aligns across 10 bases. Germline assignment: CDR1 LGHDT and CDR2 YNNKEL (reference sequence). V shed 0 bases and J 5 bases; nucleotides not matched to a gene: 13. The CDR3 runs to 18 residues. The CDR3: CASSQDGTWASGSHEQYF. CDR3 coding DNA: TGTGCCAGCAGCCAAGATGGGACCTGGGCTAGCGGGAGCCACGAGCAGTACTTC.

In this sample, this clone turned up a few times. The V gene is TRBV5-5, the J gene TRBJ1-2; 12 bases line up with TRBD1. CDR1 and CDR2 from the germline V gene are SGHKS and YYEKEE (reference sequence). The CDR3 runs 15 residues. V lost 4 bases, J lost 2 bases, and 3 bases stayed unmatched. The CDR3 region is CASSPGTGGNYGYTF. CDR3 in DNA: TGTGCCAGCAGCCCGGGGACAGGGGGCAACTATGGCTACACCTTC.